This TCR beta chain was sequenced for a study of T cell responses to AZD1222 COVID-19 vaccine. Remarks on this clone: Its antigen remains unidentified.

The method was immunoSEQ multiplex PCR; TCRdb's version includes in-frame clones alone and lacks a portion of them. Of 54,000 or so clones in the sample, nearly 80% were seen once. Broader study findings: Researchers took repertoire samples only after the peak T cell response had come. Regions 160-218 and 743-854 dominated among vaccine-associated CD4 TCRs spanning spike.

This clonotype originated in an adult who received the AZD1222 COVID-19 vaccine. Sequenced here: peripheral blood, sampled 28 days after the second AZD1222 dose.

CDR3 sequence (DNA): TGTGCCAGCAGCGCCAGGAGGGGGTACGAAAAACTGTTTTTT. It yields the protein CASSARRGYEKLFF. V is TRBV5-6 and J is TRBJ1-4; perhaps TRBD1 as D (6 bases). The germline CDR1 and CDR2 sequences are SGHDT and YYEEEE. Between the trimmed V and J ends, which lost 4 bases and 8 bases, there was a span of 15 bases. The length of the CDR3 is 14 residues. The variable domain in full, with the rest retrieved from reference TRBV5-6 and TRBJ1-4, is DAGVTQSPTHLIKTRGQQVTLRCSPKSGHDTVSWYQQALGQGPQFIFQYYEEEERQRGNFPDRFSGHQFPNYSSELNVNALLLGDSALYLCASSARRGYEKLFFGSGTQLSVL.